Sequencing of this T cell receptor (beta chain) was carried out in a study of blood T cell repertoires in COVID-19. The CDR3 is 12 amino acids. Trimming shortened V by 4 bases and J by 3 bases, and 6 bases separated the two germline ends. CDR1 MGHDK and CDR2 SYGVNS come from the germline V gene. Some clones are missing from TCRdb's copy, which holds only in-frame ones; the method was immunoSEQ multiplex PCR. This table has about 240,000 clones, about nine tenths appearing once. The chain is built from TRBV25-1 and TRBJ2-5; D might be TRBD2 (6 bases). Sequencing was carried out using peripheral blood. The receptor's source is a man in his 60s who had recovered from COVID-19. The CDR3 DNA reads TGTGCCAGCAGTGCGGGGGAAGAGACCCAGTACTTC. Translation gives CASSAGEETQYF.